One and the same sample provided the 17 T cell receptor beta chains below, sequenced in a study of CD8 T cells in Susac syndrome. A quantity of about 0.5 to 1 ug RNA underwent reverse transcription using random hexamers. TCRdb re-called the immunoSEQ multiplex PCR reads through MiXCR, storing one row per CDR3 protein. This sample has 300,000 to 350,000 distinct CDR3 sequences, with about 91% found just once. The sequenced sample was CD4+ T cells from PBMCs. These TCRs come from a human donor with multiple sclerosis.

This clonotype came up once. The rearrangement links TRBV30 to TRBJ2-1; 9 bases line up with TRBD1. Germline loops: CDR1 GTSNPN, CDR2 SVGIG (reference sequence). The CDR3 length is 15 residues. With V trimmed by 0 bases and J by 8 bases, 8 bases remained unmatched. Here the CDR3 DNA reads TGTGCCTGGAGTGTGGGGACAGGGAAGGGCGATGAGCAGTTCTTC. The encoded protein is CAWSVGTGKGDEQFF. Looking up the rest from reference TRBV30 and TRBJ2-1 gives the full variable domain: SQTIHQWPATLVQPVGSPLSLECTVEGTSNPNLYWYRQAAGRGLQLLFYSVGIGQISSEVPQNLSASRPQDRQFILSSKKLLLSDSGFYLCAWSVGTGKGDEQFFGPGTRLTVL.

This clonotype was seen more than once but under ten times. The V and J genes are TRBV28 and TRBJ2-7; 8 nucleotides line up with TRBD2. Germline V gene sequence: CDR1 MDHEN, CDR2 SYDVKM. The V gene end was trimmed by 6 bases and the J gene end by 0 bases; junction bases not matched to a gene: 4. The length of the CDR3 is 14 residues. The DNA for the CDR3 is TGTGCCAGCAGCCTAGCGGGCGTCTCCTACGAGCAGTACTTC. It yields the protein CASSLAGVSYEQYF.

This clonotype was observed once. The chain joins TRBV7-6 to TRBJ1-2; D perhaps matches TRBD1 (6 bases). CDR3 length: 17 residues. The germline V and J ends were trimmed by 3 bases and 2 bases, with 19 bases remaining between them. The germline CDR1 and CDR2 sequences are SGHVS and FNYEAQ. In DNA, the CDR3 is TGTGCCAGCAGCTTTGGGGCGGGGGCAGGCTCGAACTATGGCTACACCTTC. This sequence encodes CASSFGAGAGSNYGYTF.

This clonotype has only a few counts. The chain combines TRBV30 with TRBJ1-5, with a tentative D call TRBD1 (5 bases). The germline V and J ends were trimmed by 5 bases and 0 bases, with 14 bases remaining between them. CDR1 GTSNPN and CDR2 SVGIG come from the germline V gene (reference sequence). The CDR3 runs 15 residues. Here the CDR3 reads CAWDRGFHSNQPQHF. In DNA, the CDR3 is TGTGCCTGGGACAGAGGGTTCCATAGCAATCAGCCCCAGCATTTT.

This clonotype has a single count. The chain recombines TRBV18 with TRBJ2-3; D remains ambiguous. Germline-derived CDR1 and CDR2 are KGHSH and LQKENI. CDR3 length equals 15 residues. V was trimmed by 2 bases and J by 2 bases, leaving 11 bases between them. The CDR3 sequence: CASSPGQPHTDTQYF. The CDR3 region has the DNA TGTGCCAGCTCACCAGGCCAGCCCCACACAGATACGCAGTATTTT.

The chain has TRBV7-9 and TRBJ1-4, with no clear D. The CDR3 covers 14 residues. Germline V gene lookup returns CDR1 SEHNR and CDR2 FQNEAQ (reference sequence). V gave up 4 bases and J gave up 0 bases, with 6 bases separating them. DNA of the CDR3: TGTGCCAGCAGCTCGGGCTCAACTAATGAAAAACTGTTTTTT. Translating gives CASSSGSTNEKLFF. Full variable domain (rest looked up from reference TRBV7-9 and TRBJ1-4): DTGVSQNPRHKITKRGQNVTFRCDPISEHNRLYWYRQTLGQGPEFLTYFQNEAQLEKSRLLSDRFSAERPKGSFSTLEIQRTEQGDSAMYLCASSSGSTNEKLFFGSGTQLSVL.

This chain joins TRBV9 and TRBJ2-3, with TRBD2 as a possible D gene (5 bases). The V gene lost 8 bases and the J gene lost 6 bases, with 19 bases spanning the gap. Germline V CDR1 and CDR2: SGDLS, YYNGEE. The CDR3 sequence is 14 residues long. CDR3 DNA sequence: TGTGCCAGTGATAGGGAGCCCCATAGGGATACGCAGTATTTT. Its translation is CASDREPHRDTQYF.

V and J are TRBV6-2 or TRBV6-3 and TRBJ1-1, with D uncertain. Germline V gene data show CDR1 as MNHEY and CDR2 as SVGEGT. CDR3 length: 14 amino acids. V shed 6 bases and J shed 1 base, with 12 bases lying between them. CDR3 DNA: TGTGCCAGCAGGAGGTCCGAACCGAACACTGAAGCTTTCTTT. Protein: CASRRSEPNTEAFF.

The genes are TRBV29-1 and TRBJ2-3; a weak D match, TRBD1 (6 bases). CDR3 length: 14 residues. V was cut by 7 bases and J by 1 base, with 15 bases left in between. CDR1 and CDR2 from the germline V gene are SQVTM and ANQGSEA. This chain's CDR3 is CSASTGDGTDTQYF. CDR3 coding DNA: TGCAGCGCTTCGACAGGAGACGGCACAGATACGCAGTATTTT.

The chain couples TRBV14 to TRBJ2-1; D is perhaps TRBD1 (6 bases). V lost 4 bases, J lost 2 bases, and 12 bases lay in between. The length of the CDR3 is 15 residues. The germline gives CDR1 SGHDN, CDR2 FVKESK. The CDR3 DNA reads TGTGCCAGCAGCCGTAACAGGGCTACCTACAATGAGCAGTTCTTC. Its protein product is CASSRNRATYNEQFF.

This chain connects TRBV20-1 to TRBJ2-1, with TRBD2 matching over 10 bases. The CDR3 runs 15 residues. Germline V gene data show CDR1 as DFQATT and CDR2 as SNEGSKA (reference sequence). With 3 bases clipped from V and 5 bases from J, the junction kept 7 bases outside the gene matches. The CDR3 protein is CSARHIAGGDNEQFF. For the CDR3, the DNA is TGCAGTGCTAGGCATATAGCGGGGGGAGACAATGAGCAGTTCTTC.

The sample holds one count of this clonotype. V usage is TRBV2 and J usage is TRBJ2-1, with D unresolved. Germline V gene sequence: CDR1 SNHLY, CDR2 FYNNEI. The ends were cut back, 6 bases at V and 5 bases at J, with 11 bases in the middle. This CDR3 is built from 13 residues. The CDR3 here is CASRVSQHNEQFF. The CDR3 coding sequence is TGTGCCAGCAGAGTATCACAACACAATGAGCAGTTCTTC. The variable domain in full, completed from reference TRBV2 and TRBJ2-1, reads EPEVTQTPSHQVTQMGQEVILRCVPISNHLYFYWYRQILGQKVEFLVSFYNNEISEKSEIFDDQFSVERPDGSNFTLKIRSTKLEDSAMYFCASRVSQHNEQFFGPGTRLTVL.

CDR3 in DNA: TGTGCCAGCTCACCACCGGCTAGCGGGGCCTACGAGCAGTACTTC. Protein sequence: CASSPPASGAYEQYF. V is TRBV18 and J is TRBJ2-7; 9 bases agree with TRBD2. CDR1 and CDR2 (germline): KGHSH, LQKENI. CDR3 size: 15 residues. Germline trimming cut 0 bases from V and 2 bases from J; bases unmatched to any gene: 2.

V and J are TRBV6-1 and TRBJ2-1; 7 bases are shared with TRBD2. In germline, CDR1 is MNHNS, CDR2 SASEGT. CDR3 length: 16 residues. The V and J ends lost 2 bases and 1 base, in that order; junction bases with no gene match: 5. The CDR3 DNA sequence: TGTGCCAGCAGTGAATTCTGGGGGGGGTCCTACAATGAGCAGTTCTTC. Translation: CASSEFWGGSYNEQFF.

This clonotype was recorded only once. Here the CDR3 reads CASSLSYSDTQYF. As DNA, the CDR3 is TGTGCCAGCAGCTTGTCTTATTCCGATACGCAGTATTTT. The chain uses TRBV11-2 and TRBJ2-3; D not certain. V was trimmed by 3 bases and J by 6 bases, leaving 10 bases between them. Germline lookup yields CDR1 SGHAT and CDR2 FQNNGV. The CDR3 runs to 13 residues.

This chain links TRBV12-5 with TRBJ2-1; 7 positions match TRBD2. Germline lookup yields CDR1 LGHNT and CDR2 FRNRAP. The CDR3 consists of 16 residues. With V trimmed by 5 bases and J by 3 bases, 10 bases remained unmatched. CDR3 region: CASGPVRGGGYNEQFF. In DNA, the CDR3 is TGTGCTAGTGGTCCGGTCCGGGGCGGGGGCTACAATGAGCAGTTCTTC.

A note on this clonotype: The CDR3 carries no conserved terminal phenylalanine or tryptophan, so it likely arises from a read error. The chain combines TRBV27 with TRBJ1-5, with D possibly TRBD1 on 5 matching bases. Germline CDR1 MNHEY, CDR2 SMNVEV (reference sequence). The CDR3 covers 15 residues. V was cut by 6 bases and J by 5 bases, with 17 bases left in between. CDR3 bases: TGTGCCAGCAGAGCCATCGGCAGGGTCGATCAGCCCCAGCATCTT. Residues: CASRAIGRVDQPQHL.